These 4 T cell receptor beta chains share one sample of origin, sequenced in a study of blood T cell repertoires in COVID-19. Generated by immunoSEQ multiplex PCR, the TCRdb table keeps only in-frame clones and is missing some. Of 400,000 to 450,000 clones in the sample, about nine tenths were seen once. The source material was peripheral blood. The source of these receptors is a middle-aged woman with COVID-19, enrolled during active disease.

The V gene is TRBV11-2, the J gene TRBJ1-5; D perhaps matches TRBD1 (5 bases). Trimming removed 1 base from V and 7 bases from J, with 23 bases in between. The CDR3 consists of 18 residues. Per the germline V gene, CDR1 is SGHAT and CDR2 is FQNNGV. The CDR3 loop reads CASSLVGGGERLTQPQHF. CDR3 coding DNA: TGTGCCAGCAGCTTAGTGGGGGGTGGGGAACGCCTTACGCAGCCCCAGCATTTT.

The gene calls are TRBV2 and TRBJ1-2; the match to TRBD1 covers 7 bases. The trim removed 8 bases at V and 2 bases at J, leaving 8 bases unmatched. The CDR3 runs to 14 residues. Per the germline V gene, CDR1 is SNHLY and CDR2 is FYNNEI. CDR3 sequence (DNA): TGTGCCAGCTCTCCGGGACAGAGGAACTATGGCTACACCTTC. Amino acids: CASSPGQRNYGYTF.

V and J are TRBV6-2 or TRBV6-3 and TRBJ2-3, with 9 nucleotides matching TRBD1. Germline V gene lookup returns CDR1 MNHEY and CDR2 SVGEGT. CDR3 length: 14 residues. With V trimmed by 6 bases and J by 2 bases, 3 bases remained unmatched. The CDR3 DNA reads TGTGCCAGCAGCGGGGACAGGGTCACAGATACGCAGTATTTT. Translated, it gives CASSGDRVTDTQYF.

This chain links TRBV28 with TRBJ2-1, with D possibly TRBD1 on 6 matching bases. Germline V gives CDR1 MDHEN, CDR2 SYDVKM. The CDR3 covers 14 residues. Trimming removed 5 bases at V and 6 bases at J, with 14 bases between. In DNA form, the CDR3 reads TGTGCCAGCAGTCCCGCAGGGGCCGTCAATGAGCAGTTCTTC. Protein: CASSPAGAVNEQFF. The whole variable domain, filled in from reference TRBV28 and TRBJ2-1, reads DVKVTQSSRYLVKRTGEKVFLECVQDMDHENMFWYRQDPGLGLRLIYFSYDVKMKEKGDIPEGYSVSREKKERFSLILESASTNQTSMYLCASSPAGAVNEQFFGPGTRLTVL.